This T cell receptor (beta chain) was captured by sequencing in a study of blood T cell repertoires in COVID-19. The wider study: Acute-phase and convalescent COVID-19 samples originated in the United States, Italy and Spain. The analysed material was cDNA or gDNA that came from T cells, B-cell-depleted T cells, or PBMCs.

The CDR3 runs to 16 residues. CDR1 is LGHNA, CDR2 YSLEER, per germline. V gave up 3 bases and J gave up 0 bases; unmatched junction bases: 3. Cohort placement rested on clinical history that participants reported themselves. TCRdb keeps only in-frame clones here, not all; method: immunoSEQ multiplex PCR. The repertoire holds some 290,000 clones, with about nine tenths as singletons. V usage is TRBV4-3 and J usage is TRBJ2-1, with 9 positions matching TRBD2. Material: PBMCs or T cells enriched from blood (not recorded which). The TCR originated in a woman in her twenties or thirties who had recovered from COVID-19. The DNA for the CDR3 is TGCGCCAGCAGCCACAGACTAGCGGACTCCTACAATGAGCAGTTCTTC. Translated, it gives CASSHRLADSYNEQFF.